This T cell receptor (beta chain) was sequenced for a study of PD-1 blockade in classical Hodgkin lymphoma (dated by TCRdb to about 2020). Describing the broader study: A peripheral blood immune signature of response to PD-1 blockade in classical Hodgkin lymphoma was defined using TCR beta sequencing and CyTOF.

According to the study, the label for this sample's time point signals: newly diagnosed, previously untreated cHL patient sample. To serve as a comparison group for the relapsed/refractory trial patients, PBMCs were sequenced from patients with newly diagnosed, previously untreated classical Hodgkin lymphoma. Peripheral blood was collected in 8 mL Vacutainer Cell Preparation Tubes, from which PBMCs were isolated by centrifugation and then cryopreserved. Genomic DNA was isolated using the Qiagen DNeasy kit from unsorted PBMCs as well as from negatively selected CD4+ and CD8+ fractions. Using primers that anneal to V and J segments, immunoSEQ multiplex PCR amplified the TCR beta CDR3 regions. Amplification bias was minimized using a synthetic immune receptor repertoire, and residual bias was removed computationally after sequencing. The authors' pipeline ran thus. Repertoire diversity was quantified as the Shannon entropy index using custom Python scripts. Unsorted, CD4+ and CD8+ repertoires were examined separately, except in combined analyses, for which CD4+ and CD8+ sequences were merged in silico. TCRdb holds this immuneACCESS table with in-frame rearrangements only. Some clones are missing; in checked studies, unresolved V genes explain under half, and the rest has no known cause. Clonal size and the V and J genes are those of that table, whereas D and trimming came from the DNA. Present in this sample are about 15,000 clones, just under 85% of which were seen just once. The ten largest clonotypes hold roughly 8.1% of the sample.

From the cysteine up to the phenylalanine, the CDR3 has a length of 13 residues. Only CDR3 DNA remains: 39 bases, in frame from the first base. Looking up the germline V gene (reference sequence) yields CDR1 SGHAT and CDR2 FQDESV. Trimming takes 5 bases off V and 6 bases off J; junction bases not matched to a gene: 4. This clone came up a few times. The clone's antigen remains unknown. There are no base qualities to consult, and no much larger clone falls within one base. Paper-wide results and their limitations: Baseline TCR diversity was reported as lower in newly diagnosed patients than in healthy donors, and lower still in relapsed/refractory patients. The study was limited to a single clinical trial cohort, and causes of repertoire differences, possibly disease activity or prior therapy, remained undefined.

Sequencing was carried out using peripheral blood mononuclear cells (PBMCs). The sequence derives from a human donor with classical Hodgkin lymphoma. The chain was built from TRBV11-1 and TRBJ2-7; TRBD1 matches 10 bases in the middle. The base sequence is TGTGCCAGCAGCATGGGACAGGGGCTCGAGCAGTACTTC. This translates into CASSMGQGLEQYF.